This T cell receptor beta chain was sequenced in a study of cytomegalovirus exposure and HLA in healthy donors. Germline V lookup: CDR1 SGDLS, CDR2 YYNGEE. V gave up 1 base and J gave up 6 bases; unmatched junction bases: 3. The CDR3 runs 15 residues. TCRdb's copy holds only in-frame clones and misses some; the assay was immunoSEQ multiplex PCR. In the table there are a few hundred thousand clones, about nine tenths of which are singletons. The specimen sequenced was PBMCs. This clonotype was obtained from a woman aged 18-35 years in good health and CMV-seronegative. The rearrangement links TRBV9 to TRBJ2-2, with 10 nucleotides matching TRBD2. The chain's CDR3 is CASSVLAGDAGELFF. CDR3 bases: TGTGCCAGCAGCGTACTAGCGGGAGATGCCGGGGAGCTGTTTTTT. The variable domain in full, completed from reference TRBV9 and TRBJ2-2, reads DSGVTQTPKHLITATGQRVTLRCSPRSGDLSVYWYQQSLDQGLQFLIQYYNGEERAKGNILERFSAQQFPDLHSELNLSSLELGDSALYFCASSVLAGDAGELFFGEGSRLTVL.